One sample yielded the 29 T cell receptor beta chains listed below, sequenced in a study of OX40 agonist ivuxolimab in advanced cancers. Repertoires were generated with immunoSEQ multiplex PCR, while TCRdb's copy carries only in-frame clones and drops some. The data show more than 65,000 clones, 65% to 80% seen once. The material sequenced was CD4+ or CD8+ T cells sorted from blood, taken in a trial of the OX40 agonist ivuxolimab. The receptors originated from an adult with an advanced solid tumor such as melanoma, head and neck, liver or kidney cancer.

The J gene is TRBJ1-3, the V gene TRBV6-1; possible D gene TRBD1, 6 bases. The germline V gene encodes CDR1 MNHNS and CDR2 SASEGT. The CDR3 sequence is 15 residues long. Trimming pared 4 bases from V and 5 bases from J, leaving 15 bases between. Here the CDR3 reads CASSVTSGGRNTIYF. Here the CDR3 DNA reads TGTGCCAGCAGTGTGACCTCTGGGGGGCGAAACACCATATATTTT.

The chain joins TRBV18 to TRBJ1-6; D may be TRBD1 (6 bases). Germline CDR1 reads KGHSH; CDR2 reads LQKENI. This CDR3 has 14 amino acids. V shed 6 bases and J shed 10 bases, with 16 bases lying between them. CDR3 DNA sequence: TGTGCCAGCTCCTCGGACAGACGGGGGTCACCCCTCCACTTT. Protein: CASSSDRRGSPLHF.

The chain has TRBV5-4 and TRBJ2-3; 13 bases line up with TRBD2. V gave up 4 bases and J gave up 7 bases; unmatched junction bases: 9. Germline loops: CDR1 SGHNT, CDR2 YYREEE (reference sequence). The CDR3 consists of 16 residues. CDR3 sequence reads: CASSNGLAGVVNTQYF. The CDR3 DNA sequence: TGTGCCAGCAGCAATGGACTAGCGGGAGTCGTAAATACGCAGTATTTT.

The chain has TRBV27 and TRBJ2-2; D assignment may be TRBD1 or TRBD2 (5 bases each). Between the trimmed V and J ends, which lost 2 bases and 3 bases, there was a span of 13 bases. Germline V gene sequence: CDR1 MNHEY, CDR2 SMNVEV (reference sequence). The CDR3 has 16 residues. The CDR3 bases are TGTGCCAGCAGTTTAGGGGCCAGGCGGGACACCGGGGAGCTGTTTTTT. Translated, it gives CASSLGARRDTGELFF.

The J gene is TRBJ2-1, the V gene TRBV9; weak D call: TRBD2 (5 bases). Germline V gene sequence: CDR1 SGDLS, CDR2 YYNGEE. There are 14 residues in the CDR3. V lost 4 bases and J lost 9, with 17 bases in between. CDR3 sequence: CASSPRGSDGEQFF. CDR3 nucleotide sequence: TGTGCCAGCAGCCCCCGGGGTAGCGATGGTGAGCAGTTCTTC. Based on the CDR3 plus reference TRBV9 and TRBJ2-1, the full variable domain is DSGVTQTPKHLITATGQRVTLRCSPRSGDLSVYWYQQSLDQGLQFLIQYYNGEERAKGNILERFSAQQFPDLHSELNLSSLELGDSALYFCASSPRGSDGEQFFGPGTRLTVL.

The chain joins TRBV5-5 to TRBJ2-3, with a possible D match to TRBD2 (6 bases). CDR3 length: 16 amino acids. V lost 3 bases, J lost 2 bases, and 16 bases lay in between. Germline assignment: CDR1 SGHKS and CDR2 YYEKEE (reference sequence). CDR3 bases: TGTGCCAGCAGCTGGAGGGGCACCACTACCACAGATACGCAGTATTTT. Translating gives CASSWRGTTTTDTQYF.

V gene TRBV15 combines with J gene TRBJ1-1; D possibly corresponds to TRBD1 (6 bases). The V gene lost 6 bases and the J gene lost 0 bases, with 11 bases spanning the gap. Germline V gene sequence: CDR1 LNHNV, CDR2 YYDKDF (reference sequence). The CDR3 contains 14 residues. The CDR3 loop is CATSIGQMNTEAFF. CDR3 DNA: TGTGCCACCAGTATCGGACAGATGAACACTGAAGCTTTCTTT.

The count of this clone is one. The V call is TRBV6-6, the J call TRBJ1-2, with D perhaps matching TRBD1 (5 bases). V lost 2 bases and J lost 4, with 14 bases in between. CDR1 is MNHNY and CDR2 is SVGAGI in the germline V gene (reference sequence). This CDR3 has 15 amino acids. In nucleotides, the CDR3 is TGTGCCAGCAGTTACGGAGACAGCTATCCCTATGGCTACACCTTC. Its translation is CASSYGDSYPYGYTF.

The rearrangement uses TRBV19 and TRBJ1-3, with D perhaps TRBD1 (6 bases). Germline lookup yields CDR1 LNHDA and CDR2 SQIVND (reference sequence). The CDR3 has 15 residues. V was shortened by 3 bases and J by 4 bases, with 13 bases between the two germline ends. In DNA, the CDR3 is TGTGCCAGTAGTATCTCCGCCAGGGGAGGAAACACCATATATTTT. Residues: CASSISARGGNTIYF.

The V gene is TRBV6-4, the J gene TRBJ1-1; 7 positions match TRBD1. The CDR3 sequence is 12 residues long. CDR1 and CDR2 from the germline V gene are MRHNA and SNTAGT. V lost 8 bases, J lost 7 bases, and 7 bases stayed unmatched. The CDR3 region has the DNA TGTGCCAGCTGGGACAGCGGGAATGAAGCTTTCTTT. Translation: CASWDSGNEAFF.

The chain carries TRBV5-6 and TRBJ2-5, with 9 bases identical to TRBD2. Looked up from germline, CDR1 is SGHDT and CDR2 is YYEEEE. This CDR3 region has 17 residues. The V and J ends lost 4 bases and 5 bases, in that order; junction bases with no gene match: 15. This chain's CDR3 is CASSLKPGAGGFETQYF. CDR3 DNA: TGTGCCAGCAGCCTTAAACCGGGAGCGGGGGGATTTGAGACCCAGTACTTC.

This clone was seen repeatedly, ten times or more. The V and J genes are TRBV29-1 and TRBJ1-1, with D maybe TRBD1 (5 bases). The CDR3 runs to 14 residues. The V gene lost 5 bases and the J gene lost 5 bases, with 18 bases spanning the gap. The germline gives CDR1 SQVTM, CDR2 ANQGSEA. CDR3 coding DNA: TGCAGCGTTTCTCCCCACGCAGGGCGGACTGAAGCTTTCTTT. This gives the protein CSVSPHAGRTEAFF.

This clone was found a few times. The chain couples TRBV30 to TRBJ1-1; no clear D gene. CDR1 and CDR2 from the germline V gene are GTSNPN and SVGIG (reference sequence). Between the trimmed V and J ends, which lost 5 bases and 7 bases, there was a span of 11 bases. The length of the CDR3 is 11 residues. The CDR3 DNA reads as TGTGCCTGGCGTCTTCGGGGTGAAGCTTTCTTT. It codes for CAWRLRGEAFF.

CDR3 in DNA: TGTGCCAGCAGCAATGGGCAGGGCTATCAGCCCCAGCATTTT. Translated, it gives CASSNGQGYQPQHF. The chain recombines TRBV21-1 with TRBJ1-5; the table calls TRBD1, which could not be checked here. TRBV21-1 is noted as a pseudogene. CDR3 size: 14 residues.

This chain uses TRBV6-5 with TRBJ1-2, with D hard to call. The CDR3 length is 14 residues. V lost 0 bases to trimming and J lost 4 bases, with 9 bases between them. The germline V gene has CDR1 MNHEY and CDR2 SVGAGI. CDR3 loop: CASSYSRQSYGYTF. The CDR3 region has the DNA TGTGCCAGCAGTTACTCTCGGCAAAGCTATGGCTACACCTTC.

The V gene is TRBV2, the J gene TRBJ1-2; 7 bases match TRBD1. The CDR3 covers 13 residues. Germline CDR1 SNHLY, CDR2 FYNNEI. After removal of 7 bases from V and 7 bases from J, the junction contained 9 bases not matched to a gene. The DNA for the CDR3 is TGTGCCAGCATATTTGACAGGGATGGTGGCTACACCTTC. Translated: CASIFDRDGGYTF.

The chain employs TRBV28 and TRBJ2-7; 10 bases agree with TRBD1. Looked up from germline, CDR1 is MDHEN and CDR2 is SYDVKM. The length of the CDR3 is 15 residues. The trim removed 6 bases at V and 3 bases at J, leaving 8 bases unmatched. The CDR3 sequence: CASSPGGQGNYEQYF. As DNA, the CDR3 is TGTGCCAGCAGCCCCGGGGGACAGGGGAACTACGAGCAGTACTTC.

The V call is TRBV6-5, the J call TRBJ1-2, with a possible D match to TRBD1 (6 bases). This CDR3 is built from 14 residues. CDR1 MNHEY and CDR2 SVGAGI come from the germline V gene. V lost 0 bases and J 4 bases, leaving 9 bases between the germline ends. This CDR3 reads CASSYSLDSYGYTF. The CDR3 coding sequence is TGTGCCAGCAGTTACTCCTTGGACAGCTATGGCTACACCTTC.

The rearrangement links TRBV15 to TRBJ2-7; 11 bases are shared with TRBD1. Germline-derived CDR1 and CDR2 are LNHNV and YYDKDF (reference sequence). J was trimmed by 3 bases and V by 0 bases; bases with no gene match: 1. The CDR3 consists of 15 residues. This CDR3 reads CATSREGQGGYEQYF. The CDR3, as DNA: TGTGCCACCAGCAGAGAGGGACAGGGGGGCTACGAGCAGTACTTC.

V usage is TRBV28 and J usage is TRBJ1-1; TRBD1 aligns across 9 bases. The length of the CDR3 is 12 residues. V trimming: 6 bases; J trimming: 9 bases; junction bases outside the gene matches: 5. In germline, CDR1 is MDHEN, CDR2 SYDVKM. CDR3 in DNA: TGTGCCAGCAGAACAACAGGGGGCCAAGCTTTCTTT. Its translation: CASRTTGGQAFF.

The chain carries TRBV2 and TRBJ2-3; 9 bases match TRBD2. Trimming removed 5 bases from V and 5 bases from J; junction bases left unmatched: 5. CDR1 and CDR2 (germline): SNHLY, FYNNEI. This CDR3 is built from 14 residues. Written as DNA, the CDR3 is TGTGCCAGCAGTAGGACTAGCGAAGAAGATACGCAGTATTTT. It yields the protein CASSRTSEEDTQYF.

The chain uses TRBV19 and TRBJ1-5; perhaps TRBD1 as D (5 bases). Trimming took off 4 bases at V and 1 base at J, with 11 bases between the two ends. The CDR3 runs to 15 residues. Per the germline V gene, CDR1 is LNHDA and CDR2 is SQIVND (reference sequence). This CDR3 is CASSREGTSNQPQHF. The CDR3 nucleotides read TGTGCCAGTAGTAGAGAGGGGACGAGCAATCAGCCCCAGCATTTT.

This clone has more than one count but fewer than ten. V is TRBV2 and J is TRBJ2-2; maybe TRBD1 (5 bases). CDR1 is SNHLY, CDR2 FYNNEI, per germline. The V end lost 6 bases, the J end lost 3 bases, and 14 bases lay between the germline ends. The CDR3 consists of 15 residues. The DNA of the CDR3 is TGTGCCAGCAGCAAGGTCAGGGTTGACACCGGGGAGCTGTTTTTT. Translation gives CASSKVRVDTGELFF.

The chain recombines TRBV23-1 with TRBJ1-1; TRBD1 matches at 7 bases. TRBV23-1 is an ORF; its function is uncertain. The CDR3 is made up of 15 amino acids. V lost 6 bases, J lost 4 bases, and 11 bases stayed unmatched. The CDR3 spells CASRAHDRVSTEAFF. The CDR3 DNA is TGCGCCAGCAGGGCTCATGACAGGGTTAGCACTGAAGCTTTCTTT.

V gene TRBV5-1 combines with J gene TRBJ2-2; 8 nucleotides agree with TRBD1. The junction had 11 bases not matched to a gene; V was cut back by 4 bases and J by 6 bases. Germline V lookup: CDR1 SGHRS, CDR2 YFSETQ. The CDR3 extends over 16 amino acids. The CDR3 nucleotides read TGCGCCAGCAGCCCCTCAACAGGGGGTGTTTCCGGGGAGCTGTTTTTT. Translation gives CASSPSTGGVSGELFF.

The J gene is TRBJ1-4, the V gene TRBV4-1; the match to TRBD1 covers 7 bases. Germline CDR1 reads MGHRA; CDR2 reads YSYEKL. The junction had 8 bases not matched to a gene; V was cut back by 0 bases and J by 10 bases. The CDR3 runs 15 residues. The CDR3 region has the DNA TGCGCCAGCAGCCAAGATGACAGGGATCGTGCAAAACTGTTTTTT. Translating gives CASSQDDRDRAKLFF.

V and J are TRBV11-3 and TRBJ1-2; a possible D gene is TRBD1 (5 bases). The germline V gene has CDR1 SGHNT and CDR2 YENEEA. V lost 6 bases and J lost 8, with 16 bases in between. This CDR3 region has 13 residues. The CDR3 nucleotides read TGTGCCAGCAGTCACCCCCAGGGACGAGGCTACACCTTC. Translated, it gives CASSHPQGRGYTF.

J is TRBJ2-3 and V is TRBV4-1; 7 bases map to TRBD2. CDR1 MGHRA and CDR2 YSYEKL come from the germline V gene. J gave up 2 bases and V 1 base, and 6 bases lay outside the gene matches. The CDR3 runs 16 residues. The DNA for the CDR3 is TGCGCCAGCAGCCAAGTATTCGCGGGGGTCACAGATACGCAGTATTTT. This encodes CASSQVFAGVTDTQYF.

The chain is built from TRBV4-2 and TRBJ2-1; D is perhaps TRBD2 (6 bases). Germline V gene lookup returns CDR1 LGHNA and CDR2 YNFKEQ. Trimming shortened V by 1 base and J by 2 bases, and 15 bases separated the two germline ends. The CDR3 length is 17 residues. The CDR3 here is CASSQGGGGSTYNEQFF. The CDR3 coding sequence is TGTGCCAGCAGCCAAGGGGGAGGCGGGTCGACCTACAATGAGCAGTTCTTC.